Following are 18 T cell receptor beta chains from one sample sequenced in a study of blood T cell repertoires in COVID-19. Here immunoSEQ multiplex PCR was the method, and the copy in TCRdb shows in-frame clones only, minus some. The profile shows approximately 180,000 clones, 88% of them singletons. The sequenced sample consisted of peripheral blood. These receptor sequences come from a human donor in a cohort sampled during active COVID-19.

CDR3: CASSLAGTGDYEQYF. The CDR3 DNA follows: TGTGCCAGCAGCTTAGCGGGCACAGGGGACTACGAGCAGTACTTC. This chain joins TRBV7-2 and TRBJ2-7, with 7 bases matching TRBD1. The CDR3 runs to 15 residues. The germline V gene has CDR1 SGHTA and CDR2 FQGNSA. J gave up 3 bases and V 0 bases, and 5 bases lay outside the gene matches.

The V and J genes are TRBV7-2 and TRBJ1-2; D remains unclear. Germline values: CDR1 SGHTA, CDR2 FQGNSA. Between the trimmed V and J ends, which lost 2 bases and 8 bases, there was a span of 15 bases. This CDR3 is built from 14 residues. The CDR3 DNA sequence: TGTGCCAGCAGCTTACCGGCGGCAGTCGGGGGCTACACCTTC. Its translation is CASSLPAAVGGYTF.

The CDR3 region is CASSLDGGSGNTIYF. The DNA of the CDR3 is TGTGCCAGCAGCTTGGACGGGGGTTCGGGAAACACCATATATTTT. The chain employs TRBV5-4 and TRBJ1-3, with D possibly matching TRBD1 (5 bases). This CDR3 has 15 residues. Germline CDR1 reads SGHNT; CDR2 reads YYREEE (reference sequence). V lost 0 bases to trimming and J lost 4 bases, with 11 bases between them.

The chain is built from TRBV20-1 and TRBJ2-2; possible D gene TRBD1, 5 bases. CDR1 DFQATT and CDR2 SNEGSKA come from the germline V gene (reference sequence). V gave up 3 bases and J gave up 5 bases, with 10 bases separating them. CDR3 size: 13 residues. CDR3 residues: CSASTGMTGELFF. The CDR3 DNA sequence: TGCAGTGCTAGTACAGGCATGACCGGGGAGCTGTTTTTT.

The chain recombines TRBV29-1 with TRBJ1-2; D is perhaps TRBD1 (6 bases). Germline CDR1 reads SQVTM; CDR2 reads ANQGSEA. Trimming stripped 6 bases from V and 6 bases from J, with 14 bases between. The length of the CDR3 is 12 residues. The CDR3 is CSVLTGINGYTF. For the CDR3, the DNA is TGCAGCGTATTAACAGGGATAAATGGCTACACCTTC.

The chain recombines TRBV11-2 with TRBJ2-7; D is possibly TRBD1 (5 bases). Per the germline V gene, CDR1 is SGHAT and CDR2 is FQNNGV. This CDR3 region has 11 residues. V lost 5 bases and J lost 5, with 7 bases in between. CDR3 coding DNA: TGTGCCAGCAGCCACAGGAACGAGCAGTACTTC. Translation gives CASSHRNEQYF.

The chain uses TRBV6-5 and TRBJ2-7, with 7 bases aligning to TRBD1. This CDR3 is built from 15 residues. Per germline, CDR1 MNHEY and CDR2 SVGAGI. Trimming removed 7 bases from V and 0 bases from J; junction bases left unmatched: 9. The CDR3 DNA sequence: TGTGCCAGCACCGGACCGACAGGGTTCTCCTACGAGCAGTACTTC. Encoded protein: CASTGPTGFSYEQYF.

The rearrangement joins TRBV4-1 to TRBJ1-5, with D unresolved. Germline V gene sequence: CDR1 MGHRA, CDR2 YSYEKL. The CDR3 totals 15 residues. V lost 1 base and J 6 bases, leaving 13 bases between the germline ends. CDR3 in DNA: TGCGCCAGCAGCCAAGGAGGGAACCCCAGTCAGCCCCAGCATTTT. Translated: CASSQGGNPSQPQHF.

The chain is built from TRBV6-6 and TRBJ2-2; 14 nucleotides agree with TRBD2. Germline values: CDR1 MNHNY, CDR2 SVGAGI (reference sequence). CDR3 length: 15 amino acids. J lost 6 bases, V lost 6 bases, and 3 bases had no gene match. CDR3 bases: TGTGCCAGCAGAGCGGGACTAGCGGGGGCCGGGGAGCTGTTTTTT. Amino acids: CASRAGLAGAGELFF.

The gene calls are TRBV29-1 and TRBJ1-2; TRBD1 agrees at 7 bases. The CDR3 totals 14 residues. From germline, CDR1 is SQVTM and CDR2 ANQGSEA. Trimming took 2 bases from V and 6 from J; bases not matched to a gene: 9. CDR3 coding DNA: TGCAGCGTTGAAATAGGGGGACAGTCGGATGGCTACACCTTC. This encodes CSVEIGGQSDGYTF. Complete variable domain (other parts from reference TRBV29-1 and TRBJ1-2): SAVISQKPSRDICQRGTSLTIQCQVDSQVTMMFWYRQQPGQSLTLIATANQGSEATYESGFVIDKFPISRPNLTFSTLTVSNMSPEDSSIYLCSVEIGGQSDGYTFGSGTRLTVV.

This clone was counted a single time. V gene TRBV29-1 combines with J gene TRBJ1-3, with D uncertain. The CDR3 spans 11 residues. CDR1 is SQVTM and CDR2 is ANQGSEA in the germline V gene. With 4 bases removed from V and 4 bases from J, the gap between germline ends came to 5 bases. Here the CDR3 DNA reads TGCAGCGTTGTAGTCGGAAACACCATATATTTT. This translates into CSVVVGNTIYF.

The chain couples TRBV27 to TRBJ1-1; maybe TRBD1 (5 bases). From germline, CDR1 is MNHEY and CDR2 SMNVEV (reference sequence). The V gene lost 4 bases and the J gene lost 0 bases, with 9 bases spanning the gap. This CDR3 spans 14 amino acids. The CDR3 DNA follows: TGTGCCAGCAGTTCAAGACAGTTGAACACTGAAGCTTTCTTT. It codes for CASSSRQLNTEAFF.

This clone was recorded once. V usage is TRBV3-1 (or the pseudogene TRBV3-2) and J usage is TRBJ1-1, with a tentative D call TRBD1 (5 bases). The germline V and J ends were trimmed by 6 bases and 5 bases, with 13 bases remaining between them. CDR1 is LGHDT and CDR2 is YNNKEL in the germline V gene (reference sequence). CDR3 size: 13 residues. The CDR3 region has the DNA TGTGCCAGCAGACAGGAGGGAGGAACTGAAGCTTTCTTT. As protein: CASRQEGGTEAFF.

This chain joins TRBV28 and TRBJ2-4; 9 bases align to TRBD1. J lost 9 bases, V lost 4 bases, and 7 bases had no gene match. The CDR3 runs to 14 residues. The germline V gene has CDR1 MDHEN and CDR2 SYDVKM. CDR3 sequence: CASSSTGGRGIQYF. The CDR3 DNA sequence: TGTGCCAGCAGTTCTACAGGGGGCCGGGGCATTCAGTACTTC.

J is TRBJ2-2 and V is TRBV19; 9 bases line up with TRBD1. V gave up 10 bases and J gave up 3 bases; unmatched junction bases: 12. The CDR3 is 16 residues long. CDR1 LNHDA and CDR2 SQIVND come from the germline V gene (reference sequence). The CDR3 loop is CATRDRRTGDTGELFF. CDR3 sequence (DNA): TGTGCCACTAGGGACCGCAGGACAGGGGACACCGGGGAGCTGTTTTTT. Supplemented by reference TRBV19 and TRBJ2-2, the full variable domain reads DGGITQSPKYLFRKEGQNVTLSCEQNLNHDAMYWYRQDPGQGLRLIYYSQIVNDFQKGDIAEGYSVSREKKESFPLTVTSAQKNPTAFYLCATRDRRTGDTGELFFGEGSRLTVL.

This chain connects TRBV18 to TRBJ1-5; 9 positions agree with TRBD1. The CDR3 consists of 15 residues. Losses at the gene ends were 5 bases for V and 6 bases for J; bases not matched to a gene: 8. The germline V gene encodes CDR1 KGHSH and CDR2 LQKENI. CDR3 in DNA: TGTGCCAGCTCATCCCAACAGGGGGCAGGTCAGCCCCAGCATTTT. Residues: CASSSQQGAGQPQHF.

The CDR3 bases are TGTGCCAGCAGCCAAGATTTGAAGGCGGTACCGGGCGGGGAGCTGTTTTTT. Its protein product is CASSQDLKAVPGGELFF. The gene calls are TRBV4-2 and TRBJ2-2, with D hard to call. The CDR3 has 17 residues. The V end lost 0 bases, the J end lost 7 bases, and 18 bases lay between the germline ends. Germline V CDR1 and CDR2: LGHNA, YNFKEQ.

This chain connects TRBV19 to TRBJ1-6; the match to TRBD1 covers 8 bases. This CDR3 contains 13 residues. In germline, CDR1 is LNHDA, CDR2 SQIVND (reference sequence). V was pared by 10 bases and J by 9 bases, with 8 bases of the junction left unmatched. As DNA, the CDR3 is TGTGCCACAGCCGGGACAGGAGTTTCACCCCTCCACTTT. It is translated as CATAGTGVSPLHF.